This T cell receptor (beta chain) was profiled in a study of blood T cell repertoires in COVID-19 (dated by TCRdb to about 2020). For the study in its entirety: Samples covering the acute and convalescent phases of COVID-19 were provided by collaborators in the United States, Italy and Spain. The material from the prospective study consisted of cDNA or gDNA derived from T cells, B-cell-depleted T cells, or PBMCs. Subjects who had been exposed to COVID-19, were actively infected with it, or had recovered from it provided the deeply sampled blood TCRbeta repertoires that made up the dataset. The repertoires were released in a freely available public database intended as a resource for research on the immune response to SARS-CoV-2. Samples were obtained from the ongoing ImmuneRACE study (first 160 participants) and from 950 to 1,500 subjects provided by 6 global collaborators. The sample metadata nearly always contained a de-identified subject ID, COVID-19 status, age in years and sex. Where HLA class I and class II types were available, the types were taken from metadata supplied by the sample provider, not from assay-based typing. The full study reports these points: How much clinical and demographic metadata was included differed by source and by participant, and the metadata was provided uncurated.

As to this clone: Its antigen remains undetermined. No base-level quality is on record; no much larger clone is a single base apart.

The immunoSEQ Assay, a bias-controlled multiplex PCR, was used to amplify TCRbeta CDR3 regions from genomic DNA. In the source study's methods: The number of nucleated cells in each sample was estimated from the amplification of reference gene primers within the assay. To quantify the absolute abundance of each unique TCRbeta CDR3 rearrangement, sequence reads were collapsed and filtered. For each sample, productive Simpson clonality was calculated as the square root of Simpson's diversity index over productive rearrangements. The clones in this table, taken by TCRdb from immuneACCESS, are in-frame only. Not every clone is retained; where verified, under half of the shortfall comes from an unresolved V gene, and the cause of the rest is unknown. The DNA gave D and trimming, while V, J and clone size come from that table. Within this sample are about 240,000 clones, with 86% of them counted one time only. The biggest ten clones account for 3.3% of the sample.

Participants in the prospective study were enrolled through a virtual design, were aged roughly 18 to 100 years, and lived in some 24 United States geographic areas. In the prospective study, cohorts were assigned on the basis of participant-reported clinical history obtained from a screening survey and a study questionnaire. In the prospective study, mobile phlebotomists collected whole blood, serum and a nasopharyngeal or oropharyngeal swab from each participant. Additional blood draws and questionnaires over an approximately 2-month period could optionally be provided by prospective study participants. Blood samples from the prospective study were shipped frozen or at room temperature prior to DNA extraction. CDR1 and CDR2 are drawn from the germline V gene: SGHNT, YENEEA. Measured from the cysteine to the phenylalanine, the CDR3 is 13 residues long. Only CDR3 DNA is held: 39 bases, read in frame from base 1. The trim is 1 base for V and 4 bases for J, with a gap of 7 bases between the germline ends.

The V and J segments used are TRBV11-3 and TRBJ1-1, with no D gene named confidently. The TCR comes from a woman in her thirties or forties with acute COVID-19. Sample: PBMCs or T cells enriched from blood (not recorded which). The nucleotide sequence reads as follows: TGTGCCAGCAGCTTAGGGGAGGGCACTGAAGCTTTCTTT. Its protein is CASSLGEGTEAFF.